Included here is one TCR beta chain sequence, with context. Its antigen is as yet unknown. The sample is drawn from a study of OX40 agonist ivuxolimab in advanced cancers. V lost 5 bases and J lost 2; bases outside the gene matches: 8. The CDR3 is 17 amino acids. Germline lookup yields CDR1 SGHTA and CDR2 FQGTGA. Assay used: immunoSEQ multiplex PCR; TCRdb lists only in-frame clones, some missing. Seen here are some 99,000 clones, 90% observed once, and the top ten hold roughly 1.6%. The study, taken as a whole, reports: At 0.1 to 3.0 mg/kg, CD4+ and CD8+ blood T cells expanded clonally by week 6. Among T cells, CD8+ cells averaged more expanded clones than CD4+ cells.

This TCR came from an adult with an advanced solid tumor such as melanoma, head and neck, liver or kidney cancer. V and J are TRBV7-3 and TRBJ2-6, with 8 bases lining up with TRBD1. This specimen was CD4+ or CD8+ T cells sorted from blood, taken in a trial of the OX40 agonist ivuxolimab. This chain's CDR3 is CASSLGQGVAGANVLTF. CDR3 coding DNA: TGTGCCAGCAGCCTCGGACAGGGCGTAGCTGGGGCCAACGTCCTGACTTTC.